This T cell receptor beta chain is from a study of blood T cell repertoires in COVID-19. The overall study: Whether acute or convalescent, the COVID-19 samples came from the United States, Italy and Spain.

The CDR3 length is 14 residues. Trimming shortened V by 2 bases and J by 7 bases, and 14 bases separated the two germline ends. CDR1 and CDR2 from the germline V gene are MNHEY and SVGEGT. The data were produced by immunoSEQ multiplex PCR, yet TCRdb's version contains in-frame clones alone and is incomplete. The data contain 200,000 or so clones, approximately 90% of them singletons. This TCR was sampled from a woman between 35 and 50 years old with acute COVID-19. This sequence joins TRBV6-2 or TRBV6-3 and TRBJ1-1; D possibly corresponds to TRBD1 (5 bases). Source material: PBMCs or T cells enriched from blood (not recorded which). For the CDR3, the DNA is TGTGCCAGCAGTTACAACGCAGGGCAGGTTGAAGCTTTCTTT. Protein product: CASSYNAGQVEAFF.